The rows below give T cell receptor beta chains drawn from one sample of a study of cytomegalovirus exposure and HLA in healthy donors. Measured with immunoSEQ multiplex PCR; TCRdb has only the in-frame clones, and not every one. The ten top clones account for approximately 2.9%, within a sample of 70,000 to 80,000 clones. The sequencing sample was made of PBMCs. The receptor source for this set is a man aged 35-49 years in good health and CMV-seronegative. CDR3s include the opening cysteine and the closing phenylalanine or tryptophan. Each record gives: V gene, D gene, J gene, CDR3 DNA, CDR3 protein. A D gene is named only where the DNA matches it firmly.

>TRBV15|-|TRBJ1-5
TGTGCCACCAGCAGAGATCTTTATCAGCCCCAGCATTTT
CATSRDLYQPQHF
>TRBV19|-|TRBJ2-1
TGTGCCACCGGGGGTGGGGATGAGCAGTTCTTC
CATGGGDEQFF
>TRBV5-8|-|TRBJ1-1
TGTGCCAGCAGCTTAGGAGGACTGAACACTGAAGCTTTCTTT
CASSLGGLNTEAFF
>TRBV18|TRBD1|TRBJ2-3
TGTGCCAGCTCACCACTTCACCGGGACAGGGGCGGCACAGATACGCAGTATTTT
CASSPLHRDRGGTDTQYF
>TRBV20-1|-|TRBJ1-1
TGCAGTGCTAGTCTTCACACTGAAGCTTTCTTT
CSASLHTEAFF
>TRBV7-9|-|TRBJ2-7
TGTGCCAGCAGCTTAGAAGGGGGATCCTACGAGCAGTACTTC
CASSLEGGSYEQYF
>TRBV6-4|TRBD1|TRBJ2-1
TGTGCCAGCAGTGACTCGGGGGGACAGGGTTACAATGAGCAGTTCTTC
CASSDSGGQGYNEQFF
>TRBV6-5|-|TRBJ2-7
TGTGCCAGCAGACAGTACTACGAGCAGTACTTC
CASRQYYEQYF
>TRBV14|-|TRBJ2-2
TGTGCCAGCAGCCAAGATAGGCGGAGGAGCGGTACCGGGGAGCTGTTTTTT
CASSQDRRRSGTGELFF
>TRBV7-2|TRBD1|TRBJ2-5
TGTGCCAGCAGCTTCGACAGGGGCCACCAAGAGACCCAGTACTTC
CASSFDRGHQETQYF
>TRBV5-6|-|TRBJ2-5
TGTGCCAGCAGCTTTCCAGTCCAAGAGACCCAGTACTTC
CASSFPVQETQYF
>TRBV6-1|-|TRBJ1-4
TGTGCCAGCAGTGTCGACGCCTGGGGGGGACCTAATGAAAAACTGTTTTTT
CASSVDAWGGPNEKLFF
>TRBV5-1|TRBD1|TRBJ1-3
TGCGCCAGCAGCTTAAATACAGGGGCTGGAAACACCATATATTTT
CASSLNTGAGNTIYF
>TRBV20-1|TRBD2|TRBJ2-7
TGCAGTTCTCGGAGCGGGGGGGCCTGGTACTTC
CSSRSGGAWYF
>TRBV7-2|TRBD2|TRBJ2-5
TGTGCCAGCAGCCCCTCGGGACTAGCTGAGGGGACCCAGTACTTC
CASSPSGLAEGTQYF
>TRBV28|TRBD1|TRBJ1-2
TGTGCCAGCGGGGACAGCAACTATGGCTACACCTTC
CASGDSNYGYTF
>TRBV7-3|TRBD1|TRBJ2-2
TGTGCCAGCAGCTTCAAAGGGGGCCGTAACACCGGGGAGCTGTTTTTT
CASSFKGGRNTGELFF
>TRBV2|TRBD2|TRBJ2-2
TGTGCCAGCAGTGTCCTAGCGGGGGGTACCGGGGAGCTGTTTTTT
CASSVLAGGTGELFF
>TRBV15|-|TRBJ1-3
TGTGCCACCAGCGCGGGCGACTTTGGAAACACCATATATTTT
CATSAGDFGNTIYF
>TRBV5-1|-|TRBJ2-3
TGCGCCAGCAGCTTGGGAGAGGCTGCGGATACGCAGTATTTT
CASSLGEAADTQYF
>TRBV23-1|-|TRBJ1-2
TGCGCCAGCAGTCAATTTCGGGACTCCCCACGCTACACCTTC
CASSQFRDSPRYTF
>TRBV4-1|-|TRBJ2-5
TGCGCCAGCACCCGCTTTGTTGGGTCGGCGGTCCAAGAGACCCAGTACTTC
CASTRFVGSAVQETQYF
>TRBV7-2|TRBD2|TRBJ2-7
TGTGCCAACAGCTTAGCTCTAGCGGGGGGTTACGAGCAGTACTTC
CANSLALAGGYEQYF
>TRBV6-5|-|TRBJ1-2
TGTGCCAGCAGCCGCTTTCTCGACAGTAAATATGGCTACACCTTC
CASSRFLDSKYGYTF
>TRBV18|-|TRBJ1-6
TGTGCCAGCTCAATCTATTCCGGTAATGGTTCACCCCTCCACTTT
CASSIYSGNGSPLHF
>TRBV6-6|-|TRBJ2-7
TGTGCCAGCAGTCAAACAGCCTCCGAGTACGAGCAGTACTTC
CASSQTASEYEQYF
>TRBV2|TRBD1|TRBJ2-5
TGTGCCAGCAGAAAGGACAGGGGGGAGACCCAGTACTTC
CASRKDRGETQYF
>TRBV6-1|-|TRBJ1-1
TGTGCCAGCAGGCAGGGTGAAGCTTTCTTT
CASRQGEAFF
>TRBV4-2|-|TRBJ1-4
TGTGCCAGCAGCCAAGAGGTGACCGGAAAGACAGAAAAACTGTTTTTT
CASSQEVTGKTEKLFF
>TRBV6-5|-|TRBJ2-7
TGTGCCAGCAGTTCCGGCGGGAACTCCTACGAGCAGTACTTC
CASSSGGNSYEQYF
>TRBV2|TRBD2|TRBJ2-7
TGTGCCAGCAGTGAACGGCAGGGCGGGAGGGAGCAGTACTTC
CASSERQGGREQYF
>TRBV4-1|-|TRBJ2-5
TGCGCCAGCAGCCAACAGGGATTTGAAGAGACCCAGTACTTC
CASSQQGFEETQYF
>TRBV7-6|-|TRBJ2-2
TGTGCCAGCAGCAGAATTACAGGGTTCACCGGGGAGCTGTTTTTT
CASSRITGFTGELFF
>TRBV5-1|TRBD1|TRBJ1-6
TGCGCCAGCCAGAGGACGACAGGGTTGGAATCACCCCTCCACTTT
CASQRTTGLESPLHF
>TRBV14|TRBD1|TRBJ1-1
TGTGCCAGCAGTCCAGGGGGGAACACTGAAGCTTTCTTT
CASSPGGNTEAFF
>TRBV9|TRBD1|TRBJ2-3
TGTGCCAGCAGCAGACAGGGTTTCACAGATACGCAGTATTTT
CASSRQGFTDTQYF
>TRBV6-5|-|TRBJ2-7
TGTGCCAGCAGTTATAGTTCCGGGACAAGAAGCGAGCAGTACTTC
CASSYSSGTRSEQYF
>TRBV30|TRBD2|TRBJ2-7
TGCGGCGGGGGGAGTTTCTACGAGCAGTACTTC
CGGGSFYEQYF
>TRBV5-6|-|TRBJ2-5
TGTGCCAGCAGCTTGGGGTGGGGGGAAGAGACCCAGTACTTC
CASSLGWGEETQYF
>TRBV6-5|TRBD2|TRBJ2-5
TGTGCCAGCAGTTACGGACTAGCATTTGAGACCCAGTACTTC
CASSYGLAFETQYF
>TRBV30|-|TRBJ1-2
TGTGCCTGGAAGAATGGCAACGGGGGCTACACCTTC
CAWKNGNGGYTF
>TRBV5-4|-|TRBJ1-1
TGTGCCAGCAGCTTCGGGTCCCTTGGAACTGAAGCTTTCTTT
CASSFGSLGTEAFF
>TRBV28|-|TRBJ2-7
TGTGCCAGCAGTTTAACAATTCCGTACGAGCAGTACTTC
CASSLTIPYEQYF
>TRBV14|-|TRBJ1-6
TGTGCCAGCAGCCAACTTACGGACACATCACCCCTCCACTTT
CASSQLTDTSPLHF
>TRBV4-1|-|TRBJ2-1
TGCGCCAGCAGCCAGCGGGGAAACAATGAGCAGTTCTTC
CASSQRGNNEQFF
>TRBV6-5|-|TRBJ1-1
TGTGCCAGCAGTTACTCTCGGGTCGGCACTGAAGCTTTCTTT
CASSYSRVGTEAFF
>TRBV6-6|-|TRBJ2-7
TGTGCCGCCGGCGGTCCCTACGAGCAGTACTTC
CAAGGPYEQYF
>TRBV28|-|TRBJ2-2
TGTGCCAGCAGATTACCGGACAGGAACACCGGGGAGCTGTTTTTT
CASRLPDRNTGELFF
>TRBV25-1|TRBD1|TRBJ2-7
TGTGCCAGCAGTCTATGGACAGGCGGCGAGCAGTACTTC
CASSLWTGGEQYF
>TRBV18|TRBD2|TRBJ2-7
TGTGCCAGCTCACCACCGTCCGGGGGGGTCAGCTCCTACGAGCAGTACTTC
CASSPPSGGVSSYEQYF
>TRBV18|TRBD2|TRBJ2-7
TGTGCCAGCTCACCGACCGGGACTAGGTCCTACGAGCAGTACTTC
CASSPTGTRSYEQYF
>TRBV5-6|-|TRBJ1-5
TGTGCCAGCAGCCTAGGAGGGTTTAGCAATCAGCCCCAGCATTTT
CASSLGGFSNQPQHF
>TRBV27|TRBD1|TRBJ2-1
TGTGCCAGCAGTCCCGCGCGACGACAGGGGGCAGGCAATGAGCAGTTCTTC
CASSPARRQGAGNEQFF
>TRBV2|-|TRBJ1-6
TGTGCCAGCATGGGAAGGACTGTTAGCTCCTATAATTCACCCCTCCACTTT
CASMGRTVSSYNSPLHF